The 8 T cell receptor beta chains reported below all come from one sample, sequenced in a study of cytomegalovirus exposure and HLA in healthy donors. A multiplex PCR was run with 60 Vbeta primers and 13 Jbeta primers. TCRdb's table, derived via immunoSEQ multiplex PCR, lists solely in-frame clones and lacks some. The table lists approximately 140,000 clones, under 85% of them singletons. The sample was PBMCs. The receptors come from a middle-aged woman in good health and CMV-seropositive.

In its sample, this clone was seen once. The chain is built from TRBV28 and TRBJ1-2, with D hard to call. Germline V gene data show CDR1 as MDHEN and CDR2 as SYDVKM. The V gene lost 3 bases and the J gene lost 1 base, with 18 bases spanning the gap. The CDR3 runs to 17 residues. The CDR3 spells CASSLGSGGPVNYGYTF. CDR3 coding DNA: TGTGCCAGCAGTTTGGGGAGCGGCGGACCCGTTAACTATGGCTACACCTTC.

V and J are TRBV9 and TRBJ1-4, with a tentative D call TRBD1 (6 bases). Germline loops: CDR1 SGDLS, CDR2 YYNGEE. V lost 2 bases to trimming and J lost 0 bases, with 8 bases between them. CDR3 length: 15 amino acids. The CDR3 loop reads CASSVDSTTNEKLFF. CDR3 DNA sequence: TGTGCCAGCAGCGTGGACAGTACAACTAATGAAAAACTGTTTTTT. Complete variable domain (other parts from reference TRBV9 and TRBJ1-4): DSGVTQTPKHLITATGQRVTLRCSPRSGDLSVYWYQQSLDQGLQFLIQYYNGEERAKGNILERFSAQQFPDLHSELNLSSLELGDSALYFCASSVDSTTNEKLFFGSGTQLSVL.

The chain couples TRBV4-1 to TRBJ1-5, with D possibly being TRBD1 (5 bases). The CDR3 totals 17 residues. Germline values: CDR1 MGHRA, CDR2 YSYEKL. Trimming cost V 3 bases and J 4 bases, with 19 bases left between them. The CDR3 spells CASSHKSGGVGNQPQHF. The CDR3 DNA reads TGCGCCAGCAGCCACAAATCCGGGGGGGTAGGGAATCAGCCCCAGCATTTT.

This clone came up once. This chain joins TRBV19 and TRBJ2-3, with 7 bases lining up with TRBD2. This CDR3 is 14 amino acids long. Germline CDR1 and CDR2: LNHDA and SQIVND (reference sequence). The V segment lost 5 bases and the J segment 5 bases; nucleotides outside the gene matches: 7. The chain's CDR3 is CASSFAGEVDTQYF. CDR3 nucleotides: TGTGCCAGTAGTTTTGCGGGGGAGGTAGATACGCAGTATTTT.

The rearrangement uses TRBV18 and TRBJ2-6; D perhaps matches TRBD1 (5 bases). The CDR3 consists of 16 residues. Germline V gives CDR1 KGHSH, CDR2 LQKENI. V lost 6 bases to trimming and J lost 3 bases, with 15 bases between them. The CDR3 DNA reads TGTGCCAGCTCGGGGCAGAGGACGTATGGGGCCAACGTCCTGACTTTC. As protein: CASSGQRTYGANVLTF.

The chain recombines TRBV9 with TRBJ1-1; D remains unclear. The V gene lost 4 bases and the J gene lost 6 bases, with 19 bases spanning the gap. In germline, CDR1 is SGDLS, CDR2 YYNGEE. The CDR3 has 15 amino acids. In DNA, the CDR3 is TGTGCCAGCAGCCCATCCTGGCCGGTCGGGGCTGAAGCTTTCTTT. Its protein is CASSPSWPVGAEAFF. Supplemented by reference TRBV9 and TRBJ1-1, the full variable domain reads DSGVTQTPKHLITATGQRVTLRCSPRSGDLSVYWYQQSLDQGLQFLIQYYNGEERAKGNILERFSAQQFPDLHSELNLSSLELGDSALYFCASSPSWPVGAEAFFGQGTRLTVV.

Notes on this clone: The junction departs from germline at one end; a sequencing error may be responsible. The chain is built from TRBV18 and TRBJ2-3, with TRBD2 matching over 13 bases. CDR1 and CDR2 (germline): KGHSH, LQKENI. The CDR3 has 23 amino acids. The CDR3 loop is CASPPPWTSGGSQVSLDVDTQYF. The CDR3 nucleotides read TGTGCCAGCCCACCACCGTGGACTAGCGGGGGTTCTCAGGTTAGCCTTGACGTAGATACGCAGTATTTT. Full variable domain (missing parts from reference TRBV18 and TRBJ2-3): NAGVMQNPRHLVRRRGQEARLRCSPMKGHSHVYWYRQLPEEGLKFMVYLQKENIIDESGMPKERFSAEFPKEGPSILRIQQVVRGDSAAYFCASPPPWTSGGSQVSLDVDTQYFGPGTRLTVL.

J is TRBJ2-6 and V is TRBV28, with D perhaps matching TRBD1 (5 bases). V lost 3 bases to trimming and J lost 2 bases, with 14 bases between them. Germline lookup yields CDR1 MDHEN and CDR2 SYDVKM. The CDR3 loop spans 17 amino acids. The CDR3 loop reads CASSFGQGRAGANVLTF. The CDR3 DNA reads TGTGCCAGCAGTTTCGGGCAGGGTAGGGCTGGGGCCAACGTCCTGACTTTC.